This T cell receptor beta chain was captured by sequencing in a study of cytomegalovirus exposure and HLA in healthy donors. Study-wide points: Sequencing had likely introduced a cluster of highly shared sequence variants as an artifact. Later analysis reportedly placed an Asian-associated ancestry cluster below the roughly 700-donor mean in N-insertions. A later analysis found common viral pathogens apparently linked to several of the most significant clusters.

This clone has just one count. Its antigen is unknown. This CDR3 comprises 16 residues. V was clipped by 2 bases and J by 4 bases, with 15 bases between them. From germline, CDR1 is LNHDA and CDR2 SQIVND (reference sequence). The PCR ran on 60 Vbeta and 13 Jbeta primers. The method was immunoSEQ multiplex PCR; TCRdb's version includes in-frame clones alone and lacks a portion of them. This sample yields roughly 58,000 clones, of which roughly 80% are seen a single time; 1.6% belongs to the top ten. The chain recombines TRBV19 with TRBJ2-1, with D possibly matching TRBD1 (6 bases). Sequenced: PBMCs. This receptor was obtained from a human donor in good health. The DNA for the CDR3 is TGTGCCAGTAGTATACGGTCTCGGACAGAGTACAATGAGCAGTTCTTC. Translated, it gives CASSIRSRTEYNEQFF.